Below are 27 T cell receptor delta chains sequenced from a single sample in a study of gamma-delta chains in newborns, infants, children. TCRdb reprocessed the reads using CATT. The sample yields fewer than 14,000 delta-chain clones, approximately 3.5% seen once. The specimen was blood. The receptors derive from a child who was a newborn, infant or young child, either healthy, febrile or measles-vaccinated (not recorded which).

The chain joins TRDV1 to TRDJ1, with 8 bases that match TRDD3. The CDR3 spans 16 residues. V lost 8 bases and J lost 7; bases outside the gene matches: 18. Germline V gene data show CDR1 as TSWWSYY and CDR2 as QGS. CDR3 in amino acids: CALSGIYLLGEGKLIF. The CDR3 DNA follows: TGTGCTCTTTCGGGAATCTACCTTCTGGGGGAAGGTAAACTCATCTTT.

This clone was picked up a small number of times. Sequence at one end of the junction differs from germline and may be a read error. V gene TRDV2 combines with J gene TRDJ2, with 9 nucleotides matching TRDD3. The germline V gene has CDR1 GEAIGNYY and CDR2 EKD. The CDR3 consists of 19 residues. This chain's CDR3 is CACDIDRGGDTPLTAQLFF. CDR3 nucleotides: TGCGCCTGTGACATCGACCGTGGTGGGGATACGCCGCTGACAGCACAACTCTTCTTT.

The chain is built from TRDV2 and TRDJ3, with 12 bases fitting TRDD3. With 3 bases clipped from V and 0 bases from J, the junction kept 8 bases outside the gene matches. Germline CDR1 and CDR2: GEAIGNYY and EKD. CDR3 size: 20 residues. CDR3 nucleotide sequence: TGTGCCTGTGACGATTTACTGGGGGATACTAGCTCCTGGGACACCCGACAGATGTTTTTC. It yields the protein CACDDLLGDTSSWDTRQMFF.

A remark on this clone: Distinct nucleotide sequences in the sample also encode this CDR3. The rearrangement uses TRDV2 and TRDJ3; D perhaps matches TRDD3 (5 bases). There are 16 residues in the CDR3. The ends were cut back, 0 bases at V and 5 bases at J, with 10 bases in the middle. CDR1 is GEAIGNYY and CDR2 is EKD in the germline V gene. For the CDR3, the DNA is TGTGCCTGTGACACCGTGGGATCCGGGGACACCCGACAGATGTTTTTC. Its translation: CACDTVGSGDTRQMFF.

This chain links TRDV1 with TRDJ1; 11 bases align to TRDD3. Germline assignment: CDR1 TSWWSYY and CDR2 QGS. With V trimmed by 2 bases and J by 0 bases, 35 bases remained unmatched. This CDR3 is built from 27 residues. CDR3 amino acids: CALGEDFAAYEDLRGLVGDTDTDKLIF. As DNA, the CDR3 is TGTGCTCTTGGGGAAGATTTCGCGGCCTACGAGGACCTACGAGGGTTAGTGGGGGATACGGACACCGATAAACTCATCTTT.

This chain joins TRDV2 and TRDJ1, with D uncertain. Trimming removed 0 bases at V and 0 bases at J, with 19 bases between. The germline V gene has CDR1 GEAIGNYY and CDR2 EKD. The CDR3 extends over 18 amino acids. The CDR3 spells CACDTVRRFVADTDKLIF. CDR3 nucleotides: TGTGCCTGTGACACCGTCAGGCGGTTTGTCGCTGACACCGATAAACTCATCTTT.

This chain's CDR3 is CALGQSLRSWGIPPNKLIF. Written as DNA, the CDR3 is TGTGCTCTTGGGCAGAGTCTACGTTCCTGGGGGATACCGCCCAATAAACTCATCTTT. The rearrangement joins TRDV1 to TRDJ1; 11 positions match TRDD3. The germline CDR1 and CDR2 sequences are TSWWSYY and QGS. The CDR3 is 19 residues long. J lost 6 bases, V lost 5 bases, and 20 bases had no gene match.

This clone turned up a few times. The chain employs TRDV3 and TRDJ1; D might be TRDD3 (6 bases). The germline gives CDR1 TVYSNPD, CDR2 GDNSRS (reference sequence). The CDR3 contains 13 residues. V was cut by 5 bases and J by 0 bases, with 13 bases left in between. The CDR3 is CAPGGSDTDKLIF. Here the CDR3 DNA reads TGTGCCCCCGGGGGGAGTGACACCGATAAACTCATCTTT.

This chain links TRDV1 with TRDJ2; 11 positions agree with TRDD3. CDR1 and CDR2 (germline): TSWWSYY, QGS. Trimming took 0 bases from V and 0 from J; bases not matched to a gene: 27. The CDR3 covers 26 residues. The CDR3 sequence: CALGELPLPLGGGYALRATLTAQLFF. CDR3 nucleotides: TGTGCTCTTGGGGAACTACCCTTGCCCCTCGGTGGGGGATACGCCCTAAGAGCTACTTTGACAGCACAACTCTTCTTT.

Worth noting for this clone: A far larger clone is off by one base, so a read error is likely. The genes are TRDV2 and TRDJ1; 12 nucleotides line up with TRDD3. Germline V gives CDR1 GEAIGNYY, CDR2 EKD. This CDR3 is built from 17 residues. CDR3 loop: CSCDTLRVLGDTVSLIF. The CDR3, as DNA: TGTTCCTGTGACACCCTGCGCGTACTGGGGGATACTGTCTCCCTCATCTTT.

There is no V gene call, and the J gene is TRDJ1; TRDD3, the table's D call, was not compared with the DNA. CDR3 length: 19 amino acids. CDR3 in amino acids: CALLHWGKKLRSYADKLIF. In nucleotides, the CDR3 is TGTGCTCTTTTGCACTGGGGGAAAAAACTGCGATCGTACGCCGATAAACTCATCTTT.

This clone counts as medium-sized (0.01 to 0.1%). The chain couples TRDV2 to TRDJ3; tentatively, D is TRDD3 (6 bases). The CDR3 extends over 19 amino acids. Germline lookup yields CDR1 GEAIGNYY and CDR2 EKD. V was clipped by 3 bases and J by 1 base, with 18 bases between them. For the CDR3, the DNA is TGTGCCTGTGACGAGGTTGTTGGGGGTGCTTCCTGGGACACCCGACAGATGTTTTTC. Translation: CACDEVVGGASWDTRQMFF.

By sample share, this clone is medium-sized. This sequence joins TRDV1 and TRDJ1, with D unresolved. Germline V gene sequence: CDR1 TSWWSYY, CDR2 QGS. This CDR3 comprises 11 residues. Trimming cost V 5 bases and J 7 bases, with 8 bases left between them. The CDR3 loop reads CALGLYPKLIF. The CDR3 DNA sequence: TGTGCTCTTGGGCTTTACCCTAAACTCATCTTT.

By share, this clone ranks as medium-sized (0.01 to 0.1%). The chain combines TRAV29/DV5 with TRDJ1, with 7 bases lining up with TRDD3. The CDR3 totals 16 residues. Trimming removed 0 bases from V and 0 bases from J; junction bases left unmatched: 8. CDR1 and CDR2 (germline): NSMFDY, ISSIKDK. This CDR3 reads CAASVPSGGNTDKLIF. DNA of the CDR3: TGTGCAGCAAGCGTGCCTTCTGGGGGTAACACCGATAAACTCATCTTT.

This clone was found a few times. Possible read error: a much larger clone is one base away. This specimen includes other DNA sequences encoding the same CDR3. The chain joins TRDV2 to TRDJ3; 10 bases fit TRDD3. This CDR3 spans 19 amino acids. CDR1 is GEAIGNYY and CDR2 is EKD in the germline V gene. CDR3 nucleotide sequence: TGTGCCTGTGACTCAATACTGGGGGATCGGTACCGGGACACCCGGCAGATGTTTTTC. Translation: CACDSILGDRYRDTRQMFF.

This clone was seen more than once but under ten times. Distinct nucleotide sequences in the sample also encode this CDR3. The rearrangement joins TRDV1 to TRDJ2; tentatively, D is TRDD3 (6 bases). This CDR3 has 21 residues. CDR1 TSWWSYY and CDR2 QGS come from the germline V gene. The ends were cut back, 1 base at V and 4 bases at J, with 28 bases in the middle. The CDR3 DNA reads TGTGCTCTTGGGGAACGGACTTTCTACGTAGAGGGGATGAGTAGGACAGCACAACTCTTCTTT. Protein sequence: CALGERTFYVEGMSRTAQLFF.

About this clone: The same CDR3 arises from other DNA sequences in this sample as well. The chain combines TRDV2 with TRDJ1; weak D call: TRDD3 (5 bases). CDR1 and CDR2 (germline): GEAIGNYY, EKD. This CDR3 region has 15 residues. The germline V and J ends were trimmed by 0 bases and 2 bases, with 12 bases remaining between them. The DNA for the CDR3 is TGTGCCTGTGACACCGTCGGGGGGGGTACCGATAAACTCATCTTT. It codes for CACDTVGGGTDKLIF.

This clone was seen a few times. This chain joins TRDV1 and TRDJ1; TRDD3 aligns across 11 bases. Germline V gives CDR1 TSWWSYY, CDR2 QGS. V was pared by 3 bases and J by 0 bases, with 18 bases of the junction left unmatched. This CDR3 region has 21 residues. This chain's CDR3 is CALGELAPPKLGDMYTDKLIF. The CDR3 nucleotides are TGTGCTCTTGGGGAGCTAGCCCCGCCCAAACTGGGGGATATGTACACCGATAAACTCATCTTT.

The V gene is TRDV2, the J gene TRDJ2; 11 nucleotides line up with TRDD3. J gave up 3 bases and V 7 bases, and 6 bases lay outside the gene matches. Germline V gene data show CDR1 as GEAIGNYY and CDR2 as EKD. This CDR3 contains 15 residues. CDR3 sequence reads: CACMGDTRLTAQLFF. In DNA form, the CDR3 reads TGTGCCTGCATGGGGGATACGCGCCTGACAGCACAACTCTTCTTT.

This clone is judged medium-sized (0.01 to 0.1%). Other DNA variants within this sample encode the same CDR3. This sequence joins TRDV2 and TRDJ1, with D hard to call. The length of the CDR3 is 17 residues. Trimming took off 1 base at V and 0 bases at J, with 17 bases between the two ends. Germline CDR1 is GEAIGNYY and CDR2 is EKD. Here the CDR3 DNA reads TGTGCCTGTGACACGTTTCCGGACCCCCGGGACACCGATAAACTCATCTTT. It is translated as CACDTFPDPRDTDKLIF.

As for this clone: Being one base from a much bigger clone, this may be a read error. The rearrangement uses TRDV2 and TRDJ1; TRDD3 might be the D (5 bases). The CDR3 has 14 residues. Germline V gene lookup returns CDR1 GEAIGNYY and CDR2 EKD. The CDR3: CAFDTVGGTDKLIF. CDR3 DNA: TGTGCCTTTGACACCGTCGGGGGCACCGATAAACTCATCTTT.

Regarding this clone: This may be a read error: a much more frequent sequence differs by one nucleotide. V is TRDV2 and J is TRDJ1; TRDD3 matches 9 bases. The CDR3 totals 20 residues. Germline CDR1 reads GEAIGNYY; CDR2 reads EKD. The CDR3 DNA reads TGTGCCTGTGACACCGTAAGAGGTACTGGGGGACCCACGCACACCGATAAACCCATCTTT. This sequence encodes CACDTVRGTGGPTHTDKPIF.

This clone was seen a few times. The chain is built from TRDV1 and TRDJ1, with no clear D. V lost 1 base and J lost 0, with 9 bases in between. The germline gives CDR1 TSWWSYY, CDR2 QGS. The CDR3 length is 15 residues. Here the CDR3 DNA reads TGTGCTCTTGGGGAACGGGGCCTGTACACCGATAAACTCATCTTT. The encoded protein is CALGERGLYTDKLIF.

The chain employs TRDV1 and TRDJ1, with a weak D call TRDD2 (6 bases). Looked up from germline, CDR1 is TSWWSYY and CDR2 is QGS. This CDR3 region has 19 residues. Trimming removed 5 bases at V and 3 bases at J, with 28 bases between. Here the CDR3 reads CALGPPLGLPLSIPDKLIF. CDR3 sequence (DNA): TGTGCTCTTGGGCCGCCACTAGGCCTTCCACTCTCGATACCCGATAAACTCATCTTT.

This clone has a handful of counts. This sequence may be a read error, since a much larger clone differs from it by one base. This chain links TRDV2 with TRDJ1, with a possible D match to TRDD3 (5 bases). This CDR3 is 16 amino acids long. V was clipped by 3 bases and J by 1 base, with 17 bases between them. Germline loops: CDR1 GEAIGNYY, CDR2 EKD. The CDR3 DNA follows: TGTGCCTGTGACCCACTGGTGAATGTACGCACCGATAAACTCATCTTT. This codes for CACDPLVNVRTDKLIF.

The V and J genes are TRDV1 and TRDJ1, with D possibly being TRDD2 or TRDD3 (6 bases each). This CDR3 spans 19 amino acids. The germline V gene has CDR1 TSWWSYY and CDR2 QGS. Trimming stripped 9 bases from V and 0 bases from J, with 29 bases between. CDR3: CALRPSPPNRGTYTDKLIF. The CDR3 nucleotides are TGTGCTCTCCGTCCTTCCCCTCCAAACCGGGGGACTTACACCGATAAACTCATCTTT.

In regard to this clone: A clone one base away is much larger, so this may be a read error. The sample has other DNA sequences that encode this CDR3 too. The gene calls are TRDV2 and TRDJ2; 9 nucleotides match TRDD3. Germline CDR1 and CDR2: GEAIGNYY and EKD. V was clipped by 7 bases and J by 0 bases; unmatched bases: 11. CDR3 length equals 17 residues. The CDR3 protein is CACDRLGDASLTAQLFF. The DNA for the CDR3 is TGTGCCTGCGACCGGCTGGGGGATGCTTCTTTGACAGCACAACTCTTCTTT.